Listed here is a single T cell receptor (beta chain). Its antigen remains unidentified. Base qualities are not provided; no much larger clone lies one nucleotide away. The data were taken from a study of T cell responses to AZD1222 COVID-19 vaccine (TCRdb year 2021). At the level of the whole study: A total of 233 trial participants underwent TCR sequencing, of whom about 210 had received two doses of AZD1222 and some 26 had received two doses of the MenACWY control vaccine. Trial participants were enrolled by age into subgroups of 18-55, 56-69 and 70-plus years, and roughly 160, 29 and 62 TCR-sequenced participants, respectively, were included in these subgroups. The research as a whole found: No day 14 peak-response samples were available, so repertoires were characterized only after the peak T cell response. The whole spike protein was spanned by vaccine-associated CD4 TCRs, and dominant responses were seen in regions 160-218 and 743-854. Participants were mostly white British, with more females than males. The authors suggested clonal diversity may have been underestimated. Spike-specific TCR breadth and depth rose significantly after two AZD1222 doses compared with day 0 and with MenACWY recipients. Epitopes outside the regions mutated in the B.1.351 and B.1.1.7 variants were reportedly recognized by nearly half of the unique spike-specific TCRs. In the small 56-69-year group, the increase in depth fell short of significance, most likely because of low power. Only six or seven AZD1222 recipients were SARS-CoV-2 seropositive at baseline, limiting conclusions about previously exposed vaccinees.

Taken with the paper, the label for time point translates to: about 28 days (+/-7) after the second vaccine dose. AZD1222 recipients with second doses at about 4 weeks or about 12 weeks were pooled, because spike-specific TCR depth and breadth did not differ between schedules. Samples from vaccinated people were obtained from the UK trials COV001 and COV002, which included a single-blind randomized controlled phase 2/3 trial of AZD1222 (ChAdOx1 nCoV-19) in healthy adults. For TCRbeta chain sequencing, PBMC samples were collected from trial participants at day 0 and at day 28 after the second dose. From the cysteine up to the phenylalanine, the CDR3 has a length of 15 residues. Only CDR3 DNA is held: 45 bases, read in frame from base 1. At the junction V is shortened by 4 bases and J by 5 bases; bases outside the gene matches: 6. The CDR1 and CDR2 encoded by the germline V gene (reference sequence) are SEHNR and FQNEAQ.

The CDR3 regions of human TCRbeta chains were subjected to immunosequencing. Per the authors' processing: Repertoire TCRs were checked for matches against a reference library of SARS-CoV-2-specific TCRs that had been generated using the MIRA antigen-specificity platform. Breadth was defined as the fraction of unique TCRs that were SARS-CoV-2-associated, and depth was defined as the fraction of total T cells that were SARS-CoV-2-associated. Using the MIRA data, every spike-specific TCR was mapped to the spike region that the TCR reacted to and assigned to either a CD4 or a CD8 class. Log10-transformed breadth and depth values were compared by one-way ANOVA with Sidak's multiple comparisons tests. Imported from immuneACCESS, the table was reduced by TCRdb to in-frame sequences with V and J called. These copies leave out some clones; in studies compared against another copy, an unresolved V gene accounts for under half, and the cause of the remainder is not known. V, J and clone size reflect that table, while D and trimming were determined from the DNA. Recorded for this sample are approximately 46,000 clones; roughly 89% of them occurred a single time. The biggest ten clones account for about 1.1% of the sample.

The chain is assembled from TRBV7-9 and TRBJ2-1, and 9 bases in between align with TRBD2. The receptor comes from an adult who received the AZD1222 COVID-19 vaccine. The starting material was peripheral blood, obtained 28 days after the second AZD1222 dose. The bases read TGTGCCAGCAGCTCAAGGACTAGCGCCAACAATGAGCAGTTCTTC. It encodes CASSSRTSANNEQFF.